Below, one T cell receptor (beta chain) is given with its context. The sample is drawn from a study of blood T cell repertoires in COVID-19. On the study more broadly: Sites in the United States, Italy and Spain provided acute and convalescent COVID-19 samples. PBMCs, B-cell-depleted T cells, or T cells were the source of the cDNA or gDNA that made up the material.

Source study methods: Nucleated cell number was recorded as an estimate derived from reference gene primer amplification. TCRdb's copy holds only in-frame clones and misses some; the assay was immunoSEQ multiplex PCR. V and J calls and clone size follow that table, whereas D and trimming were derived from the DNA. Of 250,000 to 350,000 clones in the sample, roughly 90% were seen once. A Seattle source enrolled patients during active infection and followed them longitudinally. CDR1 and CDR2 from the germline V gene are ENHRY and SYGVKD. V lost 3 bases and J lost 3, with 8 bases in between. CDR3 length: 13 residues.

Sequencing used peripheral blood. The chain combines TRBV10-3 with TRBJ1-2, with D possibly TRBD1 on 6 matching bases. This clonotype was obtained from a woman aged 25 to 39 with COVID-19, enrolled during active disease. The DNA of the CDR3 is TGTGCCATCAGTGAAGGACAGTACTATGGCTACACCTTC. It codes for CAISEGQYYGYTF.